The T cell receptor (beta chain) described here comes from a study of T-cell reconstitution after alpha-beta-depleted transplantation in children. Whole-study findings and limits: Newly generated T cells supplied most T-cell counts and diversity one year post-transplant. Reportedly, roughly two months post-transplant, alpha-beta T cells arose from several hundred expanded graft clones.

The TCRbeta library incorporated unique molecular identifiers. One entry per CDR3 protein results from TCRdb running MiXCR on the PCR reads. The sample lists nearly 20,000 distinct CDR3 sequences, 10% to 15% occurring once. This clonotype is medium-sized by share. Its antigen is not identified. V dropped 0 bases and J dropped 2 bases, with 10 bases sitting between them. The CDR3 has 15 amino acids. Germline CDR1 is SGHRS and CDR2 is YFSETQ. The V and J genes are TRBV5-1 and TRBJ2-3; tentatively, D is TRBD2 (6 bases). Sequenced material: PBMCs, mostly from graft donor cells, taken 60 days after TCRalphabeta/CD19-depleted stem cell transplant. The source is a female patient younger than 10 who had a stem cell transplant for congenital amegakaryocytic thrombocytopenia, so the T cells may come from the graft donor. The DNA of the CDR3 is TGCGCCAGCAGCTTGGGGGGACTGGTCACAGATACGCAGTATTTT. Its protein is CASSLGGLVTDTQYF.